These T cell receptor beta chains were read from a single sample in a study of lymphopenia after photon versus proton radiotherapy. The repertoire was sequenced with immunoSEQ multiplex PCR; TCRdb's copy has only in-frame clones and lacks some. The repertoire holds roughly 15,000 clones, with about nine tenths as singletons. Sequencing used peripheral blood, obtained from a patient treated with proton-based radiotherapy. Every receptor here comes from an older man with pancreatic cancer. The CDR3 runs from the conserved cysteine through the conserved F or W. D genes are given only for firm matches. The size field is filled for only some rows; it gives once, few, many or a size class.

TRBJ1-2	-	TRBV5-5	-	TGTGCCAGCAGCCGGGATCAAACTAACTATGGCTACACCTTC	CASSRDQTNYGYTF
TRBJ1-5	-	TRBV6-5	-	TGTGCCAGCAGTTACAGGGTCGGCCAGCCCCAGCATTTT	CASSYRVGQPQHF
TRBJ2-1	TRBD1	TRBV5-6	-	TGTGCCAGCAGCCGAGTGGCTACAGGGGGTTCGCAGTTCTTC	CASSRVATGGSQFF
TRBJ2-3	-	TRBV11-2	-	TGTGCCAGCAGCCCTAGGCTAGCGAAAGCCACAGATACGCAGTATTTT	CASSPRLAKATDTQYF
TRBJ1-3	TRBD1	TRBV29-1	-	TGCAGCGCCCGCTGGGACAGGGGCTTCTCTGGAAACACCATATATTTT	CSARWDRGFSGNTIYF
TRBJ1-2	-	TRBV5-4	-	TGTGCCAGCAGCTTGATAAGTTGGGGACCCGGCGGCTATGGCTACACCTTC	CASSLISWGPGGYGYTF
TRBJ2-7	TRBD2	TRBV10-2	-	TGCGCCAGCAGCCCGGGAGGGGTCCTTCGGGACGAGCAGTACTTC	CASSPGGVLRDEQYF
TRBJ1-2	-	TRBV6-5	-	TGTGCCAGCCGGGAATCTACAGGGCTTGGCTACACCTTC	CASRESTGLGYTF
TRBJ1-5	-	TRBV19	-	TGTGCCAGTAGTCACGAAAGTACGGGCAATCAGCCCCAGCATTTT	CASSHESTGNQPQHF
TRBJ2-1	-	TRBV7-9	-	TGTGCCAGCAGCTTAGCCAATGAGCAGTTCTTC	CASSLANEQFF
TRBJ1-5	-	TRBV2	once	TGTGCCAGCAGTGAAAGGGGGCCCCAGCATTTT	CASSERGPQHF
TRBJ1-2	-	TRBV19	-	TGTGCCAGTAGTATGGGTGGTGATGGCTACACCTTC	CASSMGGDGYTF
TRBJ1-2	-	TRBV11-1	-	TGTGCCAGCAGCTTAGATAGAGGGGGAACCTATGGCTACACCTTC	CASSLDRGGTYGYTF
TRBJ1-2	-	TRBV6-5	-	TGTGCCAGCAGTTACTCCATCTACTTCAGGCAGGGAGGCTACACCTTC	CASSYSIYFRQGGYTF
TRBJ2-4	TRBD1	TRBV4-1	-	TGCGCCAGCAGCCCGGACAGGGGGCCCGGCATTCAGTACTTC	CASSPDRGPGIQYF
TRBJ1-2	-	TRBV9	-	TGTGCCAGCAGCGTCTCTCAGTGGGGGGGCAGTGGCTACACCTTC	CASSVSQWGGSGYTF
TRBJ1-5	TRBD1	TRBV9	-	TGTGCCAGCAGCGGGACAGGATTTAATCAGCCCCAGCATTTT	CASSGTGFNQPQHF
TRBJ2-7	-	TRBV9	-	TGTGCCAGCAGCGTAGTGGGGGGATCCTCCTACGAGCAGTACTTC	CASSVVGGSSYEQYF
TRBJ1-4	-	TRBV11-2	once	TGTGCCAGCCGGAAAGTGTCGAGAGAAAAACTGTTTTTT	CASRKVSREKLFF
TRBJ2-7	TRBD2	TRBV5-1	once	TGCGCCAGCAGCGCCTGGACTAGCGGGAGGGCCGATTCCAACGAGCAGTACTTC	CASSAWTSGRADSNEQYF
TRBJ1-3	-	TRBV28	-	TGTGCCAGCACTACGGGCAGCTCTGGAAACACCATATATTTT	CASTTGSSGNTIYF
TRBJ1-1	-	TRBV9	-	TGTGCCAGCAGCGTAGGGGGGGACACTGAAGCTTTCTTT	CASSVGGDTEAFF
TRBJ2-2	TRBD2	TRBV5-4	-	TGTGCCAGCAGCTATAGCGGGGGGGCCGTTCTGAGGGAGCTGTTTTTT	CASSYSGGAVLRELFF
TRBJ1-3	TRBD1	TRBV19	once	TGTGCCAGTAGCACACTAGGGGGCCGAACAGCGGACACCATATATTTT	CASSTLGGRTADTIYF
TRBJ2-2	-	TRBV7-7	-	TGTGCCAGCAGCCCAAGCACGGGGTGGACCGGGGAGCTGTTTTTT	CASSPSTGWTGELFF
TRBJ1-1	-	TRBV11-2	-	TGTGCCAGCAGCTTAATATCGGTGAGGCTCATGAACACTGAAGCTTTCTTT	CASSLISVRLMNTEAFF
TRBJ1-1	-	TRBV9	-	TGTGCCAGCAGCCCTGGGACGGCGAACACTGAAGCTTTCTTT	CASSPGTANTEAFF
TRBJ1-4	-	TRBV11-2	-	TGTGCCAGCAGCCCCACAGGGTACGAAAAACTGTTTTTT	CASSPTGYEKLFF
TRBJ2-7	TRBD2	TRBV29-1	-	TGCAGCGGGCCGGGACTAGCGGGTGGGTACGAGCAGTACTTC	CSGPGLAGGYEQYF
TRBJ1-5	-	TRBV19	-	TGTGCCAGTAGTCCTAAGATAAGCAATCAGCCCCAGCATTTT	CASSPKISNQPQHF
TRBJ1-1	-	TRBV7-2	-	TGTGCCAGCTCGAGAAGCCACACTGAAGCTTTCTTT	CASSRSHTEAFF
TRBJ1-6	-	TRBV15	-	TGTGCCACCAGCAGAGATTTTAGGGAATCACCCCTCCACTTT	CATSRDFRESPLHF
TRBJ2-5	-	TRBV4-2	once	TGTGCCAGCAGCAAAAGAACATTAAGCGTTGAGACCCAGTACTTC	CASSKRTLSVETQYF
TRBJ1-2	-	TRBV7-9	few	TGTGCCAGCAGCCTCTTTCACGGTGGCTACACCTTC	CASSLFHGGYTF
TRBJ1-1	TRBD1	TRBV13	-	TGTGCCAGCAGCGGCCGACAGGGACGCACTGAAGCTTTCTTT	CASSGRQGRTEAFF
TRBJ2-7	-	TRBV5-8	-	TGTGCCAGCAGCCAGACCGGACGTTCCTACGAGCAGTACTTC	CASSQTGRSYEQYF
TRBJ2-7	-	TRBV30	-	TGTGCCTGGAGTGTTCGTCGGTATTACGAGCAGTACTTC	CAWSVRRYYEQYF
TRBJ2-1	-	TRBV5-1	-	TGCGCCAGCAGCAAGACAGGTAACTCCTACAATGAGCAGTTCTTC	CASSKTGNSYNEQFF
TRBJ2-1	-	TRBV7-9	-	TGTGCCAGCAGCCCTCCGCGGAGGCTCGGGAATGAGCAGTTCTTC	CASSPPRRLGNEQFF
TRBJ2-7	TRBD1	TRBV5-5	-	TGTGCCAGCAGCTCGACAGGGGGAGCCGGCGAGCAGTACTTC	CASSSTGGAGEQYF
TRBJ2-1	-	TRBV9	-	TGTGCCAGCAGCGCTCCCCCCCAGCCTAAGTTCTTC	CASSAPPQPKFF
TRBJ1-1	-	TRBV14	-	TGTGCCAGCAGCCAAGACGGGGGTAGGACTGAAGCTTTCTTT	CASSQDGGRTEAFF
TRBJ1-1	TRBD1	TRBV15	-	TGTGCCACCAGCAGAGATCCTCGTGGGCAGGGGGCCGTGAACACTGAAGCTTTCTTT	CATSRDPRGQGAVNTEAFF
TRBJ2-3	-	TRBV25-1	-	TGTGCCAGCAGTTTCCAGGGGACAGATACGCAGTATTTT	CASSFQGTDTQYF
TRBJ2-3	TRBD2	TRBV5-6	-	TGTGCCAGCAGCTTGGATTTGACTAGCGGTCCCACAGATACGCAGTATTTT	CASSLDLTSGPTDTQYF
TRBJ2-3	-	TRBV5-5	-	TGTGCCAGCAGCTCCCCGAGGCTGGATGCCGATACGCAGTATTTT	CASSSPRLDADTQYF
TRBJ2-7	TRBD1	TRBV5-5	-	TGTGCCAGCAGCTTGGGCGGACAGGGTACCTACGAGCAGTACTTC	CASSLGGQGTYEQYF
TRBJ2-1	TRBD1	TRBV9	-	TGTGCCAGCAGCGTTGGCGTCCCCGGCAGGGGGAAGTGGTATGCTGAGCAGTTCTTC	CASSVGVPGRGKWYAEQFF